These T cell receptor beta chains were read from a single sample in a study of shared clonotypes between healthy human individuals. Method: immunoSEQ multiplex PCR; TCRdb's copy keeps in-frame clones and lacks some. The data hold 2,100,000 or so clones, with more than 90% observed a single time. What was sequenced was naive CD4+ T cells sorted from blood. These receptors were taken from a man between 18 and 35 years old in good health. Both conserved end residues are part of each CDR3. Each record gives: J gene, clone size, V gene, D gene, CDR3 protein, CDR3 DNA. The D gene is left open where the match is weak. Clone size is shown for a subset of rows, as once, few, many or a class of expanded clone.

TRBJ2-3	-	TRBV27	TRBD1	CASSQGRGTDTQYF	TGTGCCAGCAGTCAGGGCAGGGGGACAGATACGCAGTATTTT
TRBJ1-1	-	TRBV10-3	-	CAISDHDGSTEAFF	TGTGCCATCAGTGATCACGACGGGTCCACTGAAGCTTTCTTT
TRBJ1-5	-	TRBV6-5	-	CASSRRDSNQPQHF	TGTGCCAGCAGTCGTCGGGACAGCAATCAGCCCCAGCATTTT
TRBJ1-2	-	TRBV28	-	CASSGSLYGYTF	TGTGCCAGCTCAGGGAGCCTCTATGGCTACACCTTC
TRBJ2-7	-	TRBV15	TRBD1	CATRRDSSYEQYF	TGTGCCACCAGACGGGACAGCTCCTACGAGCAGTACTTC
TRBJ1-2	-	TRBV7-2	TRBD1	CASSSRDRGTGYTF	TGTGCCAGCAGCTCCCGGGACAGGGGAACAGGCTACACCTTC
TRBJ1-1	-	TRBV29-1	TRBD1	CSVSRDRMNTEAFF	TGCAGCGTATCTCGGGACAGAATGAACACTGAAGCTTTCTTT
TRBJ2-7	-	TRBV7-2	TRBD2	CASSSWAGDSYEQYF	TGTGCCAGCAGCTCCTGGGCGGGAGACTCCTACGAGCAGTACTTC
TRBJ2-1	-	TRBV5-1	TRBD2	CASRITSGASGEQFF	TGCGCCAGCAGGATCACTAGCGGGGCCTCCGGGGAGCAGTTCTTC
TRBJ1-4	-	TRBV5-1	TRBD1	CASRGTVGEKLFF	TGCGCCAGCAGAGGGACAGTGGGGGAAAAACTGTTTTTT
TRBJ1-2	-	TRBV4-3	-	CASSQGLVRNTDGYTF	TGCGCCAGCAGCCAGGGTTTGGTCCGGAATACAGACGGCTACACCTTC
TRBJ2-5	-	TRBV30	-	CAWTATQETQYF	TGTGCCTGGACAGCAACCCAAGAGACCCAGTACTTC
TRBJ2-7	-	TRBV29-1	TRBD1	CSVELTGEPYEQYF	TGCAGCGTTGAACTGACAGGGGAACCCTACGAGCAGTACTTC
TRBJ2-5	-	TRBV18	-	CASSPPGVETQYF	TGTGCCAGCTCACCCCCAGGGGTGGAGACCCAGTACTTC
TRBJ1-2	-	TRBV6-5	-	CASGKASGYTF	TGTGCCAGCGGGAAGGCGTCTGGCTACACCTTC
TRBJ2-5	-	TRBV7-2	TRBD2	CASTLRLAGYGETQYF	TGTGCCAGCACCCTCCGACTAGCGGGGTATGGGGAGACCCAGTACTTC
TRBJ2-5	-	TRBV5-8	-	CASSSWGRETQYF	TGTGCCAGCAGCTCGTGGGGCAGGGAGACCCAGTACTTC
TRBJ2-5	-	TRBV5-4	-	CASSSNRAYLRETQYF	TGTGCCAGCAGCTCCAACAGGGCCTACTTGAGGGAGACCCAGTACTTC
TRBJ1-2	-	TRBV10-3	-	CAISERTAAYGYTF	TGTGCCATCAGTGAGCGGACAGCCGCCTATGGCTACACCTTC
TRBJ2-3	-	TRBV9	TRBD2	CASSPGGGVWDTQYF	TGTGCCAGCAGCCCGGGAGGGGGGGTTTGGGATACGCAGTATTTT
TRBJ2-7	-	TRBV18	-	CASSPPGGLLYEQYF	TGTGCCAGCTCACCACCAGGGGGGCTCCTCTACGAGCAGTACTTC
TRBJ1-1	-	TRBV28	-	CASSPRESVFSEAFF	TGTGCCAGCAGCCCTCGGGAGTCTGTTTTTAGTGAAGCTTTCTTT
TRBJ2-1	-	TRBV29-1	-	CSAGPGRGYNEQFF	TGCAGCGCTGGGCCAGGACGGGGGTACAATGAGCAGTTCTTC
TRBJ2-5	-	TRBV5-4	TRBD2	CASGPERGRQETQYF	TGTGCCAGCGGGCCCGAGCGGGGGAGACAAGAGACCCAGTACTTC
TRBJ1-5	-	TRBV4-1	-	CASSPAGSNQPQHF	TGCGCCAGCAGCCCTGCCGGGAGCAATCAGCCCCAGCATTTT
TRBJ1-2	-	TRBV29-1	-	CSVEEDAGGYTF	TGCAGCGTTGAGGAAGACGCAGGAGGCTACACCTTC
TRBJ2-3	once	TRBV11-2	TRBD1	CASSYGTGTADTQYF	TGTGCCAGCAGCTACGGGACAGGGACAGCAGATACGCAGTATTTT
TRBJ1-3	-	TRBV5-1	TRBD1	CASSPLTGSGNTIYF	TGCGCCAGCAGCCCGTTGACAGGGTCTGGAAACACCATATATTTT
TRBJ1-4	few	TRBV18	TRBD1	CASSPGGGDEKLFF	TGTGCCAGCTCACCGGGAGGGGGCGATGAAAAACTGTTTTTT
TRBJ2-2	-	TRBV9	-	CASSPGPGELFF	TGTGCCAGCAGTCCAGGCCCCGGGGAGCTGTTTTTT
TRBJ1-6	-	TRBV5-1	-	CASRPLLGGSNSPLHF	TGCGCCAGCAGACCCCTACTTGGGGGCAGTAATTCACCCCTCCACTTT
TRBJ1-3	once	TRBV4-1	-	CASSQIGRDRGNTIYF	TGCGCCAGCAGCCAGATCGGGAGGGATCGCGGAAACACCATATATTTT
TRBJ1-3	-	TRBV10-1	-	CASSRTGAGNTIYF	TGCGCCAGCAGCCGCACAGGAGCTGGAAACACCATATATTTT
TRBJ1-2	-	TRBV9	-	CASSVATEVDYTF	TGTGCCAGCAGCGTAGCTACGGAAGTCGACTACACCTTC
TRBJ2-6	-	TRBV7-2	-	CASSLGAGLSGANVLTF	TGTGCCAGCAGCTTAGGGGCAGGCCTCTCTGGGGCCAACGTCCTGACTTTC
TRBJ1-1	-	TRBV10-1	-	CASSESWGTEAFF	TGCGCCAGCAGTGAGTCGTGGGGCACTGAAGCTTTCTTT
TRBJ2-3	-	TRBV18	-	CASSGVRGGPDTQYF	TGTGCCAGCTCCGGAGTGCGGGGCGGCCCAGATACGCAGTATTTT
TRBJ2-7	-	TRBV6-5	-	CASSSPGYEQYF	TGTGCCAGCAGTTCCCCGGGATACGAGCAGTACTTC
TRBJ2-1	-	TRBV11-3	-	CASSPRTGNEQFF	TGTGCCAGCAGCCCCCGGACTGGCAATGAGCAGTTCTTC
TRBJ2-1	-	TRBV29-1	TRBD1	CSVGTGGNEQFF	TGCAGCGTTGGGACAGGGGGCAATGAGCAGTTCTTC
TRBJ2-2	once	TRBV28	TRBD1	CASTGQGVPNTGELFF	TGTGCCAGCACCGGACAGGGGGTCCCGAACACCGGGGAGCTGTTTTTT
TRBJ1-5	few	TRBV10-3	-	CAISSGLTNQPQHF	TGTGCCATCAGTTCGGGATTAACCAATCAGCCCCAGCATTTT
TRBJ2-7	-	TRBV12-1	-	CASSFATISYEQYF	TGTGCCAGCAGCTTTGCAACCATTTCCTACGAGCAGTACTTC
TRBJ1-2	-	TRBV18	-	CASSPEGYNYGYTF	TGTGCCAGCTCACCCGAAGGCTATAACTATGGCTACACCTTC
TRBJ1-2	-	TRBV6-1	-	CASSEFPGVGYGYTF	TGTGCCAGCAGTGAATTTCCAGGGGTAGGCTATGGCTACACCTTC
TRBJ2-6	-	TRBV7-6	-	CASSPRGSSGANVLTF	TGTGCCAGCAGCCCTAGGGGTAGCTCTGGGGCCAACGTCCTGACTTTC
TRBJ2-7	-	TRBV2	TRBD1	CASRRGQGASYEQYF	TGTGCCAGCAGGAGGGGACAGGGGGCCTCCTACGAGCAGTACTTC
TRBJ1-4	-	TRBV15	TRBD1	CATSRDLGQGGEKLFF	TGTGCCACCAGCAGAGATCTGGGACAGGGTGGAGAAAAACTGTTTTTT
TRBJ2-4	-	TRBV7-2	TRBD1	CASSSAGQGIQYF	TGTGCCAGCAGCTCCGCCGGACAGGGCATTCAGTACTTC
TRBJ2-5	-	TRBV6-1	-	CASSGGRPEETQYF	TGTGCCAGCAGTGGGGGACGGCCCGAAGAGACCCAGTACTTC
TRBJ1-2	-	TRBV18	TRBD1	CASSPRDSQGYGYTF	TGTGCCAGCTCACCAAGGGACAGTCAGGGCTATGGCTACACCTTC
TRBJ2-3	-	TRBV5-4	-	CASSFGSTDTQYF	TGTGCCAGCAGCTTCGGCAGCACAGATACGCAGTATTTT
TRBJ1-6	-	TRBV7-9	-	CASRIGLDNSPLHF	TGTGCCAGCAGGATAGGGCTGGATAATTCACCCCTCCACTTT
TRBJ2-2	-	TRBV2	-	CASSRDGSGELFF	TGTGCCAGCAGTAGGGACGGAAGCGGGGAGCTGTTTTTT
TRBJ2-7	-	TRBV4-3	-	CASSQHVVDEQYF	TGCGCCAGCAGCCAACACGTCGTTGACGAGCAGTACTTC
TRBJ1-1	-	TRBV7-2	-	CASSLFDKNTEAFF	TGTGCCAGCAGCTTATTTGACAAGAACACTGAAGCTTTCTTT
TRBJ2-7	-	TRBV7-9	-	CASSLALSSYEQYF	TGTGCCAGCAGCTTAGCTTTGAGCTCCTACGAGCAGTACTTC
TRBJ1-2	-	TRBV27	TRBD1	CASSPLRQGARYGYTF	TGTGCCAGCAGTCCACTTCGACAGGGGGCGCGATATGGCTACACCTTC
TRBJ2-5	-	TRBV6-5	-	CASSYGVQETQYF	TGTGCCAGCAGTTACGGTGTCCAAGAGACCCAGTACTTC
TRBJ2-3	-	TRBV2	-	CASSFSLTDTQYF	TGTGCCAGCAGTTTTTCCTTAACAGATACGCAGTATTTT